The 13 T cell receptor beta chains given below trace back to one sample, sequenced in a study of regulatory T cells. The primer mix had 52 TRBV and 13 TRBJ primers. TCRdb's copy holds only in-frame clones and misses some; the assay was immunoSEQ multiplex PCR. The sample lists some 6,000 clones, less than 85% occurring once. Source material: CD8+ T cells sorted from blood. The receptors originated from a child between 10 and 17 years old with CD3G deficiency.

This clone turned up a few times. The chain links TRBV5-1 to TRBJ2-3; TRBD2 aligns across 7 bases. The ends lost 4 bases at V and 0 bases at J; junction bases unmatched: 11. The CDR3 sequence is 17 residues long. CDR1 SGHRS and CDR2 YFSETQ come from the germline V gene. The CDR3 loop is CASSPRGGRESTDTQYF. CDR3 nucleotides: TGCGCCAGCAGCCCCCGAGGCGGGCGGGAGAGCACAGATACGCAGTATTTT.

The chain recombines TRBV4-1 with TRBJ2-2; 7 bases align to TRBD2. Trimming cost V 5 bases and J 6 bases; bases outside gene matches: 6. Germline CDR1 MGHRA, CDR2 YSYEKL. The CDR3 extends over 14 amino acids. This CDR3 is CASSTERGAGELFF. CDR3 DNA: TGCGCCAGCAGCACAGAGCGGGGCGCCGGGGAGCTGTTTTTT.

CDR3 amino acids: CASSSYTDTQYF. CDR3 nucleotides: TGTGCCAGCAGTTCCTACACAGATACGCAGTATTTT. The rearrangement uses TRBV6-6 and TRBJ2-3; D gene uncertain. The CDR3 sequence is 12 residues long. Germline CDR1 and CDR2: MNHNY and SVGAGI (reference sequence). The germline V and J ends were trimmed by 4 bases and 2 bases, with 4 bases remaining between them.

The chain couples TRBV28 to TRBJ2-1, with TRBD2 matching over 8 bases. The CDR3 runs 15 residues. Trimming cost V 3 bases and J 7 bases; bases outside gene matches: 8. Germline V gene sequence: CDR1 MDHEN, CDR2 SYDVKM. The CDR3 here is CASSFGAGGGNEQFF. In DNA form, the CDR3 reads TGTGCCAGCAGTTTCGGTGCGGGAGGAGGTAATGAGCAGTTCTTC.

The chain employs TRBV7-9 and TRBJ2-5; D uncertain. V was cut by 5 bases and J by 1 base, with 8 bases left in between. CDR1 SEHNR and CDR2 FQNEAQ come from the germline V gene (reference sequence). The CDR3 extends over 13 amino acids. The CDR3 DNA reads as TGTGCCAGCAGCCCCCGCGGCCAAGAGACCCAGTACTTC. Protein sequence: CASSPRGQETQYF. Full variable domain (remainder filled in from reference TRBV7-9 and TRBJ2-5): DTGVSQNPRHKITKRGQNVTFRCDPISEHNRLYWYRQTLGQGPEFLTYFQNEAQLEKSRLLSDRFSAERPKGSFSTLEIQRTEQGDSAMYLCASSPRGQETQYFGPGTRLLVL.

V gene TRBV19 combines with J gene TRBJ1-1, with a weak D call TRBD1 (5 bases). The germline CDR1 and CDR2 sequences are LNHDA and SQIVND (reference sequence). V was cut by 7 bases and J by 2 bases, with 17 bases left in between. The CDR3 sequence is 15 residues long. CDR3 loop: CASTDGPGGNTEAFF. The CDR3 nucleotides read TGTGCCAGTACCGACGGGCCGGGGGGAAACACTGAAGCTTTCTTT.

This chain's CDR3 is CASSLGGRTYEQYF. Here the CDR3 DNA reads TGTGCCAGCAGCTTAGGCGGGAGAACCTACGAGCAGTACTTC. The chain carries TRBV7-8 and TRBJ2-7; TRBD2 matches at 7 bases. Losses at the gene ends were 1 base for V and 2 bases for J; bases not matched to a gene: 2. CDR3 length: 14 amino acids. Germline V CDR1 and CDR2: SGHVS, FQNEAQ.

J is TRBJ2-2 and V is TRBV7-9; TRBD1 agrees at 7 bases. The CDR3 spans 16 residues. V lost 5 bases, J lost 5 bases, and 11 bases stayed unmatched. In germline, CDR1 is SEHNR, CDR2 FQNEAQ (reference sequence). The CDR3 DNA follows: TGTGCCAGCAGCGGGTTCGAGACAGGGCGTACCGGGGAGCTGTTTTTT. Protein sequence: CASSGFETGRTGELFF.

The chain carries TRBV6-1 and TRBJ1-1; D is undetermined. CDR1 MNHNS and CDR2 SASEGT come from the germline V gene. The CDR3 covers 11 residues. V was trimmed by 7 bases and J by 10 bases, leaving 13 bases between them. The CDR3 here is CASITGWAAFF. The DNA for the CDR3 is TGTGCCAGCATTACGGGTTGGGCAGCTTTCTTT.

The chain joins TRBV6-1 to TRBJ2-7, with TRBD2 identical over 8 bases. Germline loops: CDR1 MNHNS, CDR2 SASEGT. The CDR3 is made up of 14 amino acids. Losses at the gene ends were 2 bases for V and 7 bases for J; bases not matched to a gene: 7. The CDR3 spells CASSEFGRAWEQYF. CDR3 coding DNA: TGTGCCAGCAGTGAATTCGGGAGGGCCTGGGAGCAGTACTTC.

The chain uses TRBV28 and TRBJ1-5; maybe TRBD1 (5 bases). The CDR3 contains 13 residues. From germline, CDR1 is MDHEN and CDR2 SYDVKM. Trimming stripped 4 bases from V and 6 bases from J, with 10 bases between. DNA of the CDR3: TGTGCCAGCAGTTGGTCAGGGTTTCAGCCCCAGCATTTT. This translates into CASSWSGFQPQHF.

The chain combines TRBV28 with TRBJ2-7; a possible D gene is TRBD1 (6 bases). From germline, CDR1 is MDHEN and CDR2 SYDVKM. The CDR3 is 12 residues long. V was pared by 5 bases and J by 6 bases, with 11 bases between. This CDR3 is CASSGGQPEQYF. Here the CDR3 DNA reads TGTGCCAGCAGTGGCGGACAGCCCGAGCAGTACTTC.

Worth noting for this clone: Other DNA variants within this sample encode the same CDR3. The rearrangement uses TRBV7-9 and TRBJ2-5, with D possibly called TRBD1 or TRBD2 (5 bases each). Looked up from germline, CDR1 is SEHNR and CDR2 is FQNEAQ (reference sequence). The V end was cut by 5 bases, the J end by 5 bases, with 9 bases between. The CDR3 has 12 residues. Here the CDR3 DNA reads TGTGCCAGCAGCAGGGGAGAGGAGACCCAGTACTTC. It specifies CASSRGEETQYF.